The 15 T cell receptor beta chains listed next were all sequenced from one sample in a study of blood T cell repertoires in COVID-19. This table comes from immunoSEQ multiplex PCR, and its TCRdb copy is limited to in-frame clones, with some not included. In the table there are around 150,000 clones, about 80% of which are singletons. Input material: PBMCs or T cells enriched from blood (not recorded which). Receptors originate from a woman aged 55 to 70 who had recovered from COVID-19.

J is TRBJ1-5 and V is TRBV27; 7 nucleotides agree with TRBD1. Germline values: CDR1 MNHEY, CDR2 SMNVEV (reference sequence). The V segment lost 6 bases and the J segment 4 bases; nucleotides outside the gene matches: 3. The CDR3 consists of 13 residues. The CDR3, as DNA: TGTGCCAGCAGCTGGGGACAGAATCAGCCCCAGCATTTT. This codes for CASSWGQNQPQHF.

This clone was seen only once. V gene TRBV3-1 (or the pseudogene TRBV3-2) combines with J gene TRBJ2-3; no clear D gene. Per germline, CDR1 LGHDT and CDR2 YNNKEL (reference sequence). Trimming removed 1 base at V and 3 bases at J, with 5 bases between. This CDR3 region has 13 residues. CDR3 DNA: TGTGCCAGCAGCCAAGTGAGTACAGATACGCAGTATTTT. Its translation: CASSQVSTDTQYF.

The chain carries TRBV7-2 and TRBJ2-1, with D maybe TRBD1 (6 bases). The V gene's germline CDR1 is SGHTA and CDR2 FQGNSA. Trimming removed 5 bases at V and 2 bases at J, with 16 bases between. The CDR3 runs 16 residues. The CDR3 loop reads CASSLSGASTYNEQFF. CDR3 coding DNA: TGTGCCAGCAGCCTCTCAGGGGCGTCGACCTACAATGAGCAGTTCTTC.

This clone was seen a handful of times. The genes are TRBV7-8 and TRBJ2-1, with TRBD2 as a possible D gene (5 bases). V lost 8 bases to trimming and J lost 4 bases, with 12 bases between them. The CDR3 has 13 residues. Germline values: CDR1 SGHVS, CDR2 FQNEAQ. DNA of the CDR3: TGTGCCAGCCTATCGGACTCATACAATGAGCAGTTCTTC. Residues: CASLSDSYNEQFF.

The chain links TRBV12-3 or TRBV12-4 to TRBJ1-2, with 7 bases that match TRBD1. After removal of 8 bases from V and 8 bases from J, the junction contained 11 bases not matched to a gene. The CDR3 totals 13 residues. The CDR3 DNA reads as TGTGCCAGCGGTAGGGGGCTGCAGGGAGGCTACACCTTC. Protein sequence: CASGRGLQGGYTF.

CDR3 in amino acids: CASSLRTSGSPNTQYF. CDR3 coding DNA: TGCGCCAGCAGCTTGCGGACTAGCGGGAGCCCTAATACGCAGTATTTT. The chain joins TRBV5-1 to TRBJ2-3; 13 nucleotides line up with TRBD2. CDR3 length equals 16 residues. The germline gives CDR1 SGHRS, CDR2 YFSETQ. Trimming removed 1 base from V and 7 bases from J; junction bases left unmatched: 6.

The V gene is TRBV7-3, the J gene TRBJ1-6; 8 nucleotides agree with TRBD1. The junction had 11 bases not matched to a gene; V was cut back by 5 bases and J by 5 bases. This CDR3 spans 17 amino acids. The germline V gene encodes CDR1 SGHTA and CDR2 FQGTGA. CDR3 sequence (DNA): TGTGCCAGCAGCATTCAATCCGACAGGGGAAATAATTCACCCCTCCACTTT. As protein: CASSIQSDRGNNSPLHF. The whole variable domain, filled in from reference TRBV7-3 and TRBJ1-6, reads GAGVSQTPSNKVTEKGKYVELRCDPISGHTALYWYRQSLGQGPEFLIYFQGTGAADDSGLPNDRFFAVRPEGSVSTLKIQRTERGDSAVYLCASSIQSDRGNNSPLHFGNGTRLTVT.

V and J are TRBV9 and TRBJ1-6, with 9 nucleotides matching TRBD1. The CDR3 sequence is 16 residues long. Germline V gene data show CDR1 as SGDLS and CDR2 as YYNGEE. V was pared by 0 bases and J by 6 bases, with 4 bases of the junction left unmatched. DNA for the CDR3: TGTGCCAGCAGCGTAGCCGGGACAGGGAGTAATTCACCCCTCCACTTT. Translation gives CASSVAGTGSNSPLHF.

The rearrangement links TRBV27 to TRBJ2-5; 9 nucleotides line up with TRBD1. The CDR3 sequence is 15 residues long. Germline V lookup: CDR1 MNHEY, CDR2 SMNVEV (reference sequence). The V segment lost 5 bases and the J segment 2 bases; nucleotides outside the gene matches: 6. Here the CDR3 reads CASSVGTGLQETQYF. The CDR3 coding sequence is TGTGCCAGCAGTGTAGGGACAGGGTTGCAAGAGACCCAGTACTTC.

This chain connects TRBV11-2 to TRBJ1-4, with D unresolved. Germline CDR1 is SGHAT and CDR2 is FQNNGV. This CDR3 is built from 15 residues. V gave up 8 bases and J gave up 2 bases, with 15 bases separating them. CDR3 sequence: CASLPERSTNEKLFF. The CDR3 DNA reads TGTGCCAGCTTACCAGAGCGGTCGACTAATGAAAAACTGTTTTTT.

CDR3 DNA: TGTGCCAGCAGCCCGGGACTAGCGGGGGGGCCCGTCTACGAGCAGTACTTC. This translates into CASSPGLAGGPVYEQYF. V is TRBV7-9 and J is TRBJ2-7, with 16 bases matching TRBD2. J lost 3 bases, V lost 5 bases, and 7 bases had no gene match. The CDR3 extends over 17 amino acids. Looked up from germline, CDR1 is SEHNR and CDR2 is FQNEAQ (reference sequence).

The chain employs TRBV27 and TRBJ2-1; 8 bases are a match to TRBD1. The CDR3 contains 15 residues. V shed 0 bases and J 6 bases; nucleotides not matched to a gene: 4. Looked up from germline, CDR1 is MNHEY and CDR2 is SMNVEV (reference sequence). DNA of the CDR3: TGTGCCAGCAGTTTATCGGACAGGGCACGCAATGAGCAGTTCTTC. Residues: CASSLSDRARNEQFF.

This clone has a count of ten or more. The CDR3 is CATSRDSAKNIQYF. The CDR3 DNA follows: TGTGCCACCAGCAGAGATTCGGCCAAAAACATTCAGTACTTC. The V gene is TRBV15, the J gene TRBJ2-4; D remains unclear. CDR3 size: 14 residues. Trimming took off 0 bases at V and 1 base at J, with 4 bases between the two ends. From germline, CDR1 is LNHNV and CDR2 YYDKDF (reference sequence).

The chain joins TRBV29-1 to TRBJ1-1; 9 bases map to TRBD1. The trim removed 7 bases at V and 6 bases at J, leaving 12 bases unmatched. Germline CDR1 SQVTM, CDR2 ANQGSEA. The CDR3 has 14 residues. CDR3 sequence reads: CSGSRDRDPPEAFF. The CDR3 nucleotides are TGCAGCGGGAGCCGGGACAGGGATCCCCCTGAAGCTTTCTTT.

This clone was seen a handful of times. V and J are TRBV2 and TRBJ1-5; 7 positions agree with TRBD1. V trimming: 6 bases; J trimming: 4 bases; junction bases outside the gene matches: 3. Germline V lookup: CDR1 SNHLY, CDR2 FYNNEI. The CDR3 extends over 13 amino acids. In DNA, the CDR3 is TGTGCCAGCAGGGAGACAGGGAATCAGCCCCAGCATTTT. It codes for CASRETGNQPQHF.